This T cell receptor (beta chain) was observed in a study of blood T cells in healthy people across ages. Trimming pared 5 bases from V and 0 bases from J, leaving 11 bases between. The CDR3 runs 15 residues. The authors ran a second PCR of about 6 to 11 cycles using a sample-barcoded 5' primer and a J-beta primer mix. A single record per CDR3 protein comes from TCRdb applying MiXCR to the 5' RACE reads. The sample records about 1.1 million distinct CDR3 sequences, 35% to 45% being singletons. The sample was blood. The V and J genes are TRBV12-3 or TRBV12-4 and TRBJ1-5; D ambiguous. The TCR originated in a man aged 18 to 29 in good health. CDR3 in DNA: TGTGCCAGCAGTCCCCACAGTTATAGCAATCAGCCCCAGCATTTT. It yields the protein CASSPHSYSNQPQHF.